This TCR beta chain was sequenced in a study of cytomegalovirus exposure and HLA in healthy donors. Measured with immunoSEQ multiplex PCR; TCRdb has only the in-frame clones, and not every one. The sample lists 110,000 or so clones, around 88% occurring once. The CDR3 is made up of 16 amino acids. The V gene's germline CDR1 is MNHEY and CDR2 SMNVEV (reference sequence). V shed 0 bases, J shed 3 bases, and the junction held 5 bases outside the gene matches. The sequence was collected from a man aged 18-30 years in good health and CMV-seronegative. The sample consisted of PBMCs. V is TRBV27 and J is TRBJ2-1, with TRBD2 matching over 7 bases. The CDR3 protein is CASSLSAGEVYNEQFF. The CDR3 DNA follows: TGTGCCAGCAGTTTATCGGCGGGAGAAGTCTACAATGAGCAGTTCTTC.